Presented here are 24 T cell receptor beta chains from one specimen sequenced in a study of blood T cell repertoires in COVID-19. Only in-frame clones appear in the TCRdb table, and some are missing; sequencing was by immunoSEQ multiplex PCR. The sample consists of about 170,000 clones, approximately 91% of them appearing once. Sequenced: peripheral blood. The origin of the receptors is a man younger than 35 with COVID-19, enrolled during active disease.

The chain uses TRBV28 and TRBJ2-1; the match to TRBD2 covers 9 bases. This CDR3 contains 14 residues. After removal of 4 bases from V and 10 bases from J, the junction contained 8 bases not matched to a gene. Germline V gives CDR1 MDHEN, CDR2 SYDVKM. The CDR3, as DNA: TGTGCCAGCAGTTCCCCCCAAGGACTAGCGGAGCAGTTCTTC. It specifies CASSSPQGLAEQFF.

V usage is TRBV9 and J usage is TRBJ1-2, with no clear D. CDR1 is SGDLS, CDR2 YYNGEE, per germline. The CDR3 consists of 15 residues. V lost 1 base and J 8 bases, leaving 18 bases between the germline ends. The CDR3 sequence: CASSVPLDGSRGYTF. The CDR3 DNA is TGTGCCAGCAGCGTACCCCTAGACGGGTCGAGGGGCTACACCTTC.

The chain combines TRBV6-2 or TRBV6-3 with TRBJ2-1, with 11 bases that match TRBD2. The CDR3 length is 19 residues. Germline values: CDR1 MNHEY, CDR2 SVGEGT. V gave up 5 bases and J gave up 3 bases; unmatched junction bases: 15. In DNA, the CDR3 is TGTGCCAGCAGTGCCCTCATACTACTAGCGGGGGAAATCTACAATGAGCAGTTCTTC. Translated, it gives CASSALILLAGEIYNEQFF.

This clone was counted once. The chain has TRBV5-6 and TRBJ2-7; D unclear. The germline V gene has CDR1 SGHDT and CDR2 YYEEEE. The CDR3 is 13 amino acids. Trimming took off 4 bases at V and 4 bases at J, with 12 bases between the two ends. The CDR3 sequence: CASSHAPNYEQYF. The CDR3 DNA sequence: TGTGCCAGCAGCCATGCGCCAAATTACGAGCAGTACTTC.

The rearrangement joins TRBV19 to TRBJ2-7, with 9 bases lining up with TRBD1. The germline gives CDR1 LNHDA, CDR2 SQIVND (reference sequence). This CDR3 spans 17 amino acids. The V and J ends lost 6 bases and 4 bases, in that order; junction bases with no gene match: 16. As DNA, the CDR3 is TGTGCCAGTAGCCAACGGAGGACAGGGGTTCGACCTTACGAGCAGTACTTC. It encodes CASSQRRTGVRPYEQYF.

The chain employs TRBV7-2 and TRBJ1-1; no clear D gene. This CDR3 spans 14 amino acids. The germline gives CDR1 SGHTA, CDR2 FQGNSA. The V end was cut by 2 bases, the J end by 0 bases, with 7 bases between. For the CDR3, the DNA is TGTGCCAGCAGCTTATACAGCATGAACACTGAAGCTTTCTTT. Translated, it gives CASSLYSMNTEAFF.

This clone was counted a few times. DNA of the CDR3: TGCGCCAGCAGCCCGGGACAGGTTAGCAATCAGCCCCAGCATTTT. Translating it yields CASSPGQVSNQPQHF. The chain employs TRBV5-1 and TRBJ1-5, with TRBD1 matching 8 bases. The J segment lost 0 bases and the V segment lost 4 bases, leaving 3 bases of the junction unmatched. From germline, CDR1 is SGHRS and CDR2 YFSETQ. The CDR3 consists of 15 residues.

The table lists this clone with a few counts. This chain links TRBV7-9 with TRBJ2-7; D might be TRBD1 (6 bases). The V gene's germline CDR1 is SEHNR and CDR2 FQNEAQ (reference sequence). Deletions cut 6 bases from V and 1 base from J, with 10 bases between. CDR3 length equals 13 residues. CDR3 sequence: CASSGDKSYEQYF. The CDR3 nucleotides read TGTGCCAGCAGTGGGGACAAGTCCTACGAGCAGTACTTC.

V usage is TRBV5-1 and J usage is TRBJ2-1, with 8 bases aligning to TRBD2. Looked up from germline, CDR1 is SGHRS and CDR2 is YFSETQ. J lost 7 bases, V lost 4 bases, and 13 bases had no gene match. The CDR3 spans 16 residues. The CDR3 here is CASSPLGAGASNEQFF. CDR3 DNA sequence: TGCGCCAGCAGCCCCCTGGGAGCGGGAGCAAGTAATGAGCAGTTCTTC.

J is TRBJ2-7 and V is TRBV9; TRBD1 matches at 7 bases. The V and J ends lost 4 bases and 0 bases, in that order; junction bases with no gene match: 4. The germline V gene has CDR1 SGDLS and CDR2 YYNGEE. The CDR3 extends over 14 amino acids. For the CDR3, the DNA is TGTGCCAGCAGCCCCCGACAGGGCTCCTACGAGCAGTACTTC. It specifies CASSPRQGSYEQYF.

The rearrangement links TRBV30 to TRBJ1-2; TRBD1 matches at 11 bases. The germline gives CDR1 GTSNPN, CDR2 SVGIG (reference sequence). J was trimmed by 3 bases and V by 2 bases; bases with no gene match: 5. The CDR3 has 15 residues. This CDR3 is CAWSPDRGRHYGYTF. The DNA for the CDR3 is TGTGCCTGGAGTCCGGACAGGGGGCGTCACTATGGCTACACCTTC.

The V and J genes are TRBV7-9 and TRBJ2-7; TRBD1 agrees at 7 bases. CDR3 length: 16 residues. V shed 5 bases and J 0 bases; nucleotides not matched to a gene: 10. The germline V gene encodes CDR1 SEHNR and CDR2 FQNEAQ (reference sequence). The DNA for the CDR3 is TGTGCCAGCAGCCAAAACAGGGGTCGGAGCTCCTACGAGCAGTACTTC. Protein sequence: CASSQNRGRSSYEQYF.

CDR3 region: CASSNGGGTYEQYF. The CDR3 DNA follows: TGTGCCAGTAGTAATGGGGGAGGGACCTACGAGCAGTACTTC. The J gene is TRBJ2-7, the V gene TRBV19; 7 bases line up with TRBD2. From germline, CDR1 is LNHDA and CDR2 SQIVND (reference sequence). This CDR3 has 14 amino acids. V shed 4 bases, J shed 2 bases, and the junction held 5 bases outside the gene matches. The whole variable domain, remainder taken from reference TRBV19 and TRBJ2-7, is DGGITQSPKYLFRKEGQNVTLSCEQNLNHDAMYWYRQDPGQGLRLIYYSQIVNDFQKGDIAEGYSVSREKKESFPLTVTSAQKNPTAFYLCASSNGGGTYEQYFGPGTRLTVT.

Points on this clone: Other DNA sequences within the sample encode an identical CDR3. This chain joins TRBV28 and TRBJ2-7; unclear D gene. The CDR3 has 14 residues. Trimming stripped 2 bases from V and 0 bases from J, with 8 bases between. Looked up from germline, CDR1 is MDHEN and CDR2 is SYDVKM. CDR3: CASSLTESSYEQYF. Here the CDR3 DNA reads TGTGCCAGCAGTTTAACAGAGAGCTCCTACGAGCAGTACTTC.

Remarks on this clone: One end of the junction varies from germline; a read error may be responsible. This chain links TRBV6-1 with TRBJ2-5, with a possible D match to TRBD2 (5 bases). The germline CDR1 and CDR2 sequences are MNHNS and SASEGT. This CDR3 has 13 residues. CDR3 residues: CASSEVGSRAGHF. Here the CDR3 DNA reads TGTGCCAGCAGTGAAGTGGGGAGTAGAGCAGGACACTTC.

The chain couples TRBV7-9 to TRBJ2-3; 9 nucleotides line up with TRBD2. This CDR3 contains 19 residues. CDR1 and CDR2 from the germline V gene are SEHNR and FQNEAQ (reference sequence). V lost 4 bases and J lost 0; bases outside the gene matches: 14. The chain's CDR3 is CASSSQTPTSGRSTDTQYF. The CDR3, as DNA: TGTGCCAGCAGCTCGCAAACCCCGACTAGCGGACGTAGCACAGATACGCAGTATTTT.

The V call is TRBV6-5, the J call TRBJ1-5; 7 nucleotides match TRBD1. Germline CDR1 reads MNHEY; CDR2 reads SVGAGI. The V and J ends lost 6 bases and 0 bases, in that order; junction bases with no gene match: 5. This CDR3 is 15 amino acids long. The chain's CDR3 is CASRPTGNSNQPQHF. CDR3 in DNA: TGTGCCAGCAGACCGACAGGGAATAGCAATCAGCCCCAGCATTTT.

The J gene is TRBJ1-2, the V gene TRBV27; D unresolved. Trimming removed 4 bases at V and 6 bases at J, with 24 bases between. Germline CDR1 MNHEY, CDR2 SMNVEV (reference sequence). The CDR3 consists of 17 residues. The CDR3 spells CASSSGETYRIIHGYTF. CDR3 nucleotides: TGTGCCAGCAGTTCCGGAGAAACCTATCGAATAATCCATGGCTACACCTTC.

The V gene is TRBV5-6, the J gene TRBJ1-1; D possibly corresponds to TRBD1 (5 bases). The CDR3 loop spans 15 amino acids. The germline V gene has CDR1 SGHDT and CDR2 YYEEEE. Trimming shortened V by 3 bases and J by 2 bases, and 14 bases separated the two germline ends. DNA for the CDR3: TGTGCCAGCAGCTCGACAGACAGAATTAACACTGAAGCTTTCTTT. Translated: CASSSTDRINTEAFF.

V gene TRBV28 combines with J gene TRBJ1-5, with D uncertain. V was cut by 3 bases and J by 6 bases, with 15 bases left in between. Germline CDR1 MDHEN, CDR2 SYDVKM. The CDR3 totals 15 residues. CDR3 DNA sequence: TGTGCCAGCAGTTTGCTAAGGAACAGATTTCAGCCCCAGCATTTT. Its translation: CASSLLRNRFQPQHF.

In this sample, this clone turned up a few times. This chain joins TRBV4-1 and TRBJ2-2; 10 nucleotides match TRBD2. The CDR3 runs to 20 residues. Trimming cost V 4 bases and J 0 bases; bases outside gene matches: 14. Germline V gene lookup returns CDR1 MGHRA and CDR2 YSYEKL. The CDR3 spells CASSLRTGLALLANTGELFF. The CDR3 DNA reads TGCGCCAGCAGCCTCCGGACGGGACTAGCGCTTCTCGCGAACACCGGGGAGCTGTTTTTT.

The genes are TRBV5-6 and TRBJ1-5; 8 bases agree with TRBD1. In germline, CDR1 is SGHDT, CDR2 YYEEEE. This CDR3 is 15 amino acids long. The V segment lost 3 bases and the J segment 1 base; nucleotides outside the gene matches: 3. CDR3 DNA: TGTGCCAGCAGCTCCGGGACAGGAAGCAATCAGCCCCAGCATTTT. This gives the protein CASSSGTGSNQPQHF.

This clone was detected once. The rearrangement links TRBV28 to TRBJ1-2; TRBD1 might be the D (6 bases). Trimming pared 5 bases from V and 6 bases from J, leaving 16 bases between. Germline V gives CDR1 MDHEN, CDR2 SYDVKM. This CDR3 contains 14 residues. CDR3 in DNA: TGTGCCAGCAGTCCCCGGGAGGGGGAGAATGGCTACACCTTC. Residues: CASSPREGENGYTF.

The genes are TRBV5-6 and TRBJ1-2; TRBD1 matches 9 bases. This CDR3 is built from 16 residues. V lost 2 bases to trimming and J lost 4 bases; unmatched junction nucleotides: 9. Looked up from germline, CDR1 is SGHDT and CDR2 is YYEEEE. DNA for the CDR3: TGTGCCAGCAGCTTACCGGGACAGGGTATCGGCTATGGCTACACCTTC. Its protein product is CASSLPGQGIGYGYTF.